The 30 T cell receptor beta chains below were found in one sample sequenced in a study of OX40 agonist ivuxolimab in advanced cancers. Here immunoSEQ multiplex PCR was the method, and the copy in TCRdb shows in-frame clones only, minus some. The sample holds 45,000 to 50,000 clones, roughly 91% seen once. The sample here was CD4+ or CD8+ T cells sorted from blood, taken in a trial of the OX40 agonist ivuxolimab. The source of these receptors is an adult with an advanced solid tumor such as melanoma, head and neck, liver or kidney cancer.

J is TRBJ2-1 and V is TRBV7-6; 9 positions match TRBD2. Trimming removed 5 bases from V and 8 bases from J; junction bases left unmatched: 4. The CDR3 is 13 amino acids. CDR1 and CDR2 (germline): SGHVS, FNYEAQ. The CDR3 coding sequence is TGTGCCAGCAGCGCGGGACTAGCATATGAGCAGTTCTTC. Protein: CASSAGLAYEQFF.

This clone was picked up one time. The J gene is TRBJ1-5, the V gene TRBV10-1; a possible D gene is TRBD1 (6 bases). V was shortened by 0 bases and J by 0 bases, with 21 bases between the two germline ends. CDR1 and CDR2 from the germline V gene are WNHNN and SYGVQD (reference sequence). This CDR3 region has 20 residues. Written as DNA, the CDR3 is TGCGCCAGCAGTGAGTCCTCGGCACAGGGACTATCCTATAGCAATCAGCCCCAGCATTTT. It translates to CASSESSAQGLSYSNQPQHF.

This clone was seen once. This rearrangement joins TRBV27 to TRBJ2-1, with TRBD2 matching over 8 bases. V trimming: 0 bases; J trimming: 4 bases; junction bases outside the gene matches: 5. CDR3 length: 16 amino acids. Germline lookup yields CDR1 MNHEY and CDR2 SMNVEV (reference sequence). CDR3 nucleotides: TGTGCCAGCAGTTTATCAGCGGGGGAGATGTACAATGAGCAGTTCTTC. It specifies CASSLSAGEMYNEQFF.

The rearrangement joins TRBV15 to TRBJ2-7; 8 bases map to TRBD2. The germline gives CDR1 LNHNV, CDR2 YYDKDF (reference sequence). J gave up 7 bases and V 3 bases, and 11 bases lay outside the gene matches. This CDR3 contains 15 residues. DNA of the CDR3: TGTGCCACCAGCAGCGGGGGTAGCGGGAATATGGAGCAGTACTTC. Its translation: CATSSGGSGNMEQYF.

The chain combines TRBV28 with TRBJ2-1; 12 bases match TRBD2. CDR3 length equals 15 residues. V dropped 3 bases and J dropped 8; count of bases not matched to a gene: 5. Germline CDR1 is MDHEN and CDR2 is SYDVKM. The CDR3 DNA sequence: TGTGCCAGCAGTTTTCTAGCGGGAGGGCGGGATGAGCAGTTCTTC. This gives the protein CASSFLAGGRDEQFF.

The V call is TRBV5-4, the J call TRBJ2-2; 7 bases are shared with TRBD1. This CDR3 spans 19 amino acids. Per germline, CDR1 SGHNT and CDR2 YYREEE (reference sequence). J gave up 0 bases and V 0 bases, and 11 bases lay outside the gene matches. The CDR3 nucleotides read TGTGCCAGCAGCTTGGAACCTTTCAGGGGGACATCGAACACCGGGGAGCTGTTTTTT. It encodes CASSLEPFRGTSNTGELFF.

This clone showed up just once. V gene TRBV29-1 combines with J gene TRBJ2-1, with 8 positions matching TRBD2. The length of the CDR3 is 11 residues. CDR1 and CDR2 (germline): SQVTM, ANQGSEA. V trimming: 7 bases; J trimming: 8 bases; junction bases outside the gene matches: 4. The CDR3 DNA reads TGCAGCGGGACTAGCACCCATGAGCAGTTCTTC. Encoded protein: CSGTSTHEQFF.

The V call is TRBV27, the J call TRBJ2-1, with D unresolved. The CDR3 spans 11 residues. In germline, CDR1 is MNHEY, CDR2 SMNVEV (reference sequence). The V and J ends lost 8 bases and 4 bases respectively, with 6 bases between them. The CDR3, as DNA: TGTGCCAGCCGCTATTACAATGAGCAGTTCTTC. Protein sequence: CASRYYNEQFF.

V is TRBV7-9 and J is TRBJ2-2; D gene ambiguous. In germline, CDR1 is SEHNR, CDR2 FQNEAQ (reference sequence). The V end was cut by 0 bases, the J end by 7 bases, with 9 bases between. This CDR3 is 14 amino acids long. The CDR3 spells CASSLADRSGELFF. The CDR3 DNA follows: TGTGCCAGCAGCTTAGCGGACCGTAGCGGGGAGCTGTTTTTT. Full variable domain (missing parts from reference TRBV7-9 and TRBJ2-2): DTGVSQNPRHKITKRGQNVTFRCDPISEHNRLYWYRQTLGQGPEFLTYFQNEAQLEKSRLLSDRFSAERPKGSFSTLEIQRTEQGDSAMYLCASSLADRSGELFFGEGSRLTVL.

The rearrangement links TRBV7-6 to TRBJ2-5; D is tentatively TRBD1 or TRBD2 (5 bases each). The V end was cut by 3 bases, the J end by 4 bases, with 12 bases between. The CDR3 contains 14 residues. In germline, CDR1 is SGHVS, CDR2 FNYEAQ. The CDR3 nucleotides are TGTGCCAGCAGCTTTTCGGACGGGGCAGAGACCCAGTACTTC. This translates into CASSFSDGAETQYF.

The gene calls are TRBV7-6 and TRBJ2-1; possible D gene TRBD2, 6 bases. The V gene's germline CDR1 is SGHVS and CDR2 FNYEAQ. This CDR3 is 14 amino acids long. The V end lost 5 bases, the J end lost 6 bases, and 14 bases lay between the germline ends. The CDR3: CASSPGTQRNEQFF. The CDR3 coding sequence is TGTGCCAGCAGCCCGGGGACTCAACGCAATGAGCAGTTCTTC.

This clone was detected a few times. CDR3 sequence reads: CASSLTGFTGELFF. The CDR3 DNA sequence: TGTGCCAGCAGCTTGACAGGGTTCACCGGGGAGCTGTTTTTT. The chain joins TRBV5-4 to TRBJ2-2, with D perhaps TRBD1 (6 bases). The CDR3 runs 14 residues. The V and J ends lost 1 base and 4 bases respectively, with 8 bases between them. The germline gives CDR1 SGHNT, CDR2 YYREEE (reference sequence).

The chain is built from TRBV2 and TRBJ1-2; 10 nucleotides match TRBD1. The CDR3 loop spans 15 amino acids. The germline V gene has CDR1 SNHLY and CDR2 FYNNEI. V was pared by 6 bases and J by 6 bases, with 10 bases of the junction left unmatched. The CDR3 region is CASRGSGQGPHGYTF. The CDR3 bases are TGTGCCAGCAGGGGCTCGGGACAGGGGCCTCATGGCTACACCTTC.

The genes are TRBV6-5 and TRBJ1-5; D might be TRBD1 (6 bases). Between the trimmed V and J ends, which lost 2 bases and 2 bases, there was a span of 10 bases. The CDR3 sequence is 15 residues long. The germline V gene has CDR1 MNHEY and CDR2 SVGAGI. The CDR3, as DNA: TGTGCCAGCAGTTACGTGGGGGCTGGCAATCAGCCCCAGCATTTT. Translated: CASSYVGAGNQPQHF.

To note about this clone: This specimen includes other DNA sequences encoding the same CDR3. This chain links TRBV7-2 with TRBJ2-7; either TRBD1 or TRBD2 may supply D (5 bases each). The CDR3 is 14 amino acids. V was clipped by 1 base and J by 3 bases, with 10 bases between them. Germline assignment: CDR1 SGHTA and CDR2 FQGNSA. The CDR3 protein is CASSLDGTGYEQYF. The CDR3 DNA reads TGTGCCAGCAGCTTAGATGGGACGGGCTACGAGCAGTACTTC.

The CDR3 coding sequence is TGTGCCAGCAGCCCCGGGACAGGGGGTTACGAGCAGTACTTC. Residues: CASSPGTGGYEQYF. The chain couples TRBV27 to TRBJ2-7; TRBD1 agrees at 11 bases. CDR3 length: 14 residues. Germline V gives CDR1 MNHEY, CDR2 SMNVEV (reference sequence). V gave up 6 bases and J gave up 4 bases; unmatched junction bases: 5.

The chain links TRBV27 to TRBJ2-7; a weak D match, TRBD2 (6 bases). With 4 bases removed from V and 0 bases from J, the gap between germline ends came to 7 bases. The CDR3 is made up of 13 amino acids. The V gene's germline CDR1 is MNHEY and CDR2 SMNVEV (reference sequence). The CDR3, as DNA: TGTGCCAGCAGTTGGGGGGTCTCCTACGAGCAGTACTTC. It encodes CASSWGVSYEQYF.

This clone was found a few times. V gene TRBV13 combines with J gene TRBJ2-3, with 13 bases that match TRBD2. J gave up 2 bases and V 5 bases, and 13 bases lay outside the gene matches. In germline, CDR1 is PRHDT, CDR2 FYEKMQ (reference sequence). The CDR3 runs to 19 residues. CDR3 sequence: CASSRTRIGLAGDTDTQYF. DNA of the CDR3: TGTGCCAGCAGCCGAACTAGGATAGGACTAGCGGGGGACACAGATACGCAGTATTTT.

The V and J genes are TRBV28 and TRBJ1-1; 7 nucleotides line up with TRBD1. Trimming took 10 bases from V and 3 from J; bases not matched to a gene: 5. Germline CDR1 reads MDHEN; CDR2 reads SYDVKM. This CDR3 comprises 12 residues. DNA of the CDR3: TGTGCCATAAACAGGGGTGACACTGAAGCTTTCTTT. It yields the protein CAINRGDTEAFF.

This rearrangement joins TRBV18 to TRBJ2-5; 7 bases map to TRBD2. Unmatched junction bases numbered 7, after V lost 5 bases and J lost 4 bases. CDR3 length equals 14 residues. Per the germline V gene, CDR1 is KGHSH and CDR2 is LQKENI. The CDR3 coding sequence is TGTGCCAGCTCATCCAGGGAGGGTGGAGAGACCCAGTACTTC. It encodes CASSSREGGETQYF.

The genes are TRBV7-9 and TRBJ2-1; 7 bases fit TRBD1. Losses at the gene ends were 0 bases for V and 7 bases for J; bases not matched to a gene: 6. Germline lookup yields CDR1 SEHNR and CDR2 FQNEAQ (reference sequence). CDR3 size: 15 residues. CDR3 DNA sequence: TGTGCCAGCAGCTTAGCGAGTACAGGGGTTAATGAGCAGTTCTTC. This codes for CASSLASTGVNEQFF.

The CDR3 DNA follows: TGTGCCACCTGGGCGGGGCTTAGCAATCAGCCCCAGCATTTT. It specifies CATWAGLSNQPQHF. The chain combines TRBV28 with TRBJ1-5; D possibly corresponds to TRBD1 (5 bases). Trimming removed 10 bases at V and 0 bases at J, with 13 bases between. The germline CDR1 and CDR2 sequences are MDHEN and SYDVKM. The CDR3 covers 14 residues. The complete variable domain, with remaining parts taken from reference TRBV28 and TRBJ1-5, reads DVKVTQSSRYLVKRTGEKVFLECVQDMDHENMFWYRQDPGLGLRLIYFSYDVKMKEKGDIPEGYSVSREKKERFSLILESASTNQTSMYLCATWAGLSNQPQHFGDGTRLSIL.

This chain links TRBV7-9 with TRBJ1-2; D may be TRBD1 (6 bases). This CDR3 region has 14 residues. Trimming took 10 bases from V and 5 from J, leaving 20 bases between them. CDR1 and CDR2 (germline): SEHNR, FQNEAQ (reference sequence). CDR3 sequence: CATTGAGGRYGYTF. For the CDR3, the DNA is TGTGCCACAACGGGGGCGGGAGGTAGATATGGCTACACCTTC.

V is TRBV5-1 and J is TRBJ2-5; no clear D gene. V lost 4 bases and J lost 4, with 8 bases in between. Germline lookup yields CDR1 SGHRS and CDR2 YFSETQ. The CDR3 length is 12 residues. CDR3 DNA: TGCGCCAGCAGCAATGACGGAGAGACCCAGTACTTC. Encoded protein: CASSNDGETQYF.

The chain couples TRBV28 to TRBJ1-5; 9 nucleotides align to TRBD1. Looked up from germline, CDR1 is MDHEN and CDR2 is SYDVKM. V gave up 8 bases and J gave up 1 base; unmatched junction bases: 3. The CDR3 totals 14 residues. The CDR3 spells CASGQGRSNQPQHF. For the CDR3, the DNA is TGTGCCAGCGGACAGGGGCGAAGCAATCAGCCCCAGCATTTT. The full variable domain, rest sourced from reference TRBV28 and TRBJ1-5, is DVKVTQSSRYLVKRTGEKVFLECVQDMDHENMFWYRQDPGLGLRLIYFSYDVKMKEKGDIPEGYSVSREKKERFSLILESASTNQTSMYLCASGQGRSNQPQHFGDGTRLSIL.

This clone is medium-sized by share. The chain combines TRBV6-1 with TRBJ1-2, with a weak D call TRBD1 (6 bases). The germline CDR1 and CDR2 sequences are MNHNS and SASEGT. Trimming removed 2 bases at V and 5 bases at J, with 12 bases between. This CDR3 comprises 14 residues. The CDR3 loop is CASSETGPGYGYTF. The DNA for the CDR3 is TGTGCCAGCAGTGAAACAGGGCCAGGATATGGCTACACCTTC.

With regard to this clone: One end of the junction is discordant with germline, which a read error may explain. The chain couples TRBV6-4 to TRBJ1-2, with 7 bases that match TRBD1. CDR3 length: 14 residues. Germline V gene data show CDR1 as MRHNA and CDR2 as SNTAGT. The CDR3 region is CAGSPDRVDYGYTF. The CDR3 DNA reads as TGTGCCGGCAGTCCCGACAGGGTAGACTATGGCTACACCTTC.

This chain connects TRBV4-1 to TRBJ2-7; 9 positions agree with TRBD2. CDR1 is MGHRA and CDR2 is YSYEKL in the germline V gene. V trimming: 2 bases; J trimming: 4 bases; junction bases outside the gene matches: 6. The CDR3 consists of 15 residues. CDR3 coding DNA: TGCGCCAGCAGCCAAAGTAGCGGGAGTGGGTACGAGCAGTACTTC. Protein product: CASSQSSGSGYEQYF.

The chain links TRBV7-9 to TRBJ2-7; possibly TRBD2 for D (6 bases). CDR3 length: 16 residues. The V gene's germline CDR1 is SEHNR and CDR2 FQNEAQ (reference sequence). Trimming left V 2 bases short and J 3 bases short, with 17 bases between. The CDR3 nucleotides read TGTGCCAGCAGCTTACCCGGCGGGCCTAGCGTCTACGAGCAGTACTTC. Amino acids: CASSLPGGPSVYEQYF. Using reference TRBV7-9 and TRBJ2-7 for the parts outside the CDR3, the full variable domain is DTGVSQNPRHKITKRGQNVTFRCDPISEHNRLYWYRQTLGQGPEFLTYFQNEAQLEKSRLLSDRFSAERPKGSFSTLEIQRTEQGDSAMYLCASSLPGGPSVYEQYFGPGTRLTVT.

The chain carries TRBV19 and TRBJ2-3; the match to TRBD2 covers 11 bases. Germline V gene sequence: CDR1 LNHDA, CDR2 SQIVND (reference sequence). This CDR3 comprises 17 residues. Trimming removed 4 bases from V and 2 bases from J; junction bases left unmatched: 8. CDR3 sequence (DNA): TGTGCCAGTAGTACTCTTAGCGGGGGGGCCGACACAGATACGCAGTATTTT. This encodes CASSTLSGGADTDTQYF.